The clone carrying this TCR beta chain was recorded a few times. As yet, its antigen is unknown. Trimming left V 5 bases short and J 2 bases short, with 15 bases between. This CDR3 spans 15 amino acids. CDR1 and CDR2 from the germline V gene are MNHEY and SVGAGI. The sample originates from a study of human T cells and chemical hapten exposure. On the study more broadly: Small pooled library volume differences mainly caused per-sample TCR yield variation. Whole-study results and caveats: Alopecia affected the donors, so their immune response may differ from healthy people's.

The time point denotes: patch test 3, about 24 weeks after DPC sensitization. Treatment noted: therapeutic diphenylcyclopropenone sensitization with weekly scalp DPC. Individual cDNA molecules each carried unique molecular identifiers attached by the library. In TCRdb, the RACE reads were re-called with MiXCR into one record per CDR3 protein. Found here are roughly 64,000 distinct CDR3 sequences, around 10% of them singletons; the top ten hold approximately 2.2%. Source: whole blood, taken in connection with sensitization to the hapten diphenylcyclopropenone (DPC). The clonotype was recovered from a woman aged 30 to 39 with alopecia areata. Some clones in this sample may be carry-over from other donors' samples. The chain is built from TRBV6-5 and TRBJ2-5; the D gene could be TRBD1 or TRBD2 (5 bases each). The CDR3 nucleotides read TGTGCCAGCAGTAGGGACGGAAGCTTACAAGAGACCCAGTACTTC. Its translation is CASSRDGSLQETQYF.